This TCR beta chain was sequenced during a study of beta chain features in type 1 diabetes. Regarding the study as a whole: TCRB CDR3s from Type 1 diabetes patients were moderately but significantly shorter in all four CD4+ subsets.

The isolated RNA, all of it, was reverse transcribed, so expressed TCRB transcripts were what got sequenced. Some clones are missing from TCRdb's copy, which holds only in-frame ones; the method was immunoSEQ multiplex PCR. Of a few hundred thousand clones in the sample, about a sixth were seen once. The CDR3 has 12 amino acids. The V end was cut by 0 bases, the J end by 7 bases, with 5 bases between. The germline V gene encodes CDR1 LNHNV and CDR2 YYDKDF (reference sequence). Regarding this clone: Antigen specificity is unknown.

The clonotype was recovered from a man aged 25 to 45 with type 1 diabetes. V usage is TRBV15 and J usage is TRBJ2-3; D not certain. Sequenced: naive CD4+ T cells from blood. CDR3 DNA sequence: TGTGCCACCAGCAGAGATCATAATACGCAGTATTTT. Translated, it gives CATSRDHNTQYF.